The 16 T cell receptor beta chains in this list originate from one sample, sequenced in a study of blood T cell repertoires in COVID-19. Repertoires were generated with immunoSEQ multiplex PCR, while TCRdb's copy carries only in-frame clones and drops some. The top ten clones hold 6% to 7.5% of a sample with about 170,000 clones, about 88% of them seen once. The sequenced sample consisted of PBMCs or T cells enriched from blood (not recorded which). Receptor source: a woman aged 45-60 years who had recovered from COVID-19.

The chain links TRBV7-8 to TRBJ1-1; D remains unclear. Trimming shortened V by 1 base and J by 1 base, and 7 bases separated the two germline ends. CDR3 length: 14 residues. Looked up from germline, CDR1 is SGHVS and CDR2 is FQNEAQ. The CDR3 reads CASSLGTANTEAFF. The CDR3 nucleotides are TGTGCCAGCAGCTTAGGTACAGCGAACACTGAAGCTTTCTTT.

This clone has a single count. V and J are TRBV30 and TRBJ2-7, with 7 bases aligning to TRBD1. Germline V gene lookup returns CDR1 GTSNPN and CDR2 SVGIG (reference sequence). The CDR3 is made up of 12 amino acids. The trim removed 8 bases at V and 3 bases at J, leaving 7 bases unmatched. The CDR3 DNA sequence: TGTGCCGGTGACAGGGACCACTACGAGCAGTACTTC. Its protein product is CAGDRDHYEQYF.

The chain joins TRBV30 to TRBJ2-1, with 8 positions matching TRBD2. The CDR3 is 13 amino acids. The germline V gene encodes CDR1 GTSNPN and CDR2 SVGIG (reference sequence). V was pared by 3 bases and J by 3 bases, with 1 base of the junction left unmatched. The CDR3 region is CAWSGGGYNEQFF. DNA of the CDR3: TGTGCCTGGAGCGGGGGGGGCTACAATGAGCAGTTCTTC.

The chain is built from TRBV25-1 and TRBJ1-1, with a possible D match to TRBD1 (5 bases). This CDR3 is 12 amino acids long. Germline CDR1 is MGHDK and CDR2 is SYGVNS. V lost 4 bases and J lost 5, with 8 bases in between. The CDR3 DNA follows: TGTGCCAGCAGTGGCCGGGGGACTGAAGCTTTCTTT. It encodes CASSGRGTEAFF.

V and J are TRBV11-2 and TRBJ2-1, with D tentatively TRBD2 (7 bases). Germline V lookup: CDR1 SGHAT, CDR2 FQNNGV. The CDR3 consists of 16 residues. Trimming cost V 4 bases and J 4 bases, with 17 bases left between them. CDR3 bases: TGTGCCAGCAGCTCGAGCGGGACAATCCCATACAATGAGCAGTTCTTC. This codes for CASSSSGTIPYNEQFF.

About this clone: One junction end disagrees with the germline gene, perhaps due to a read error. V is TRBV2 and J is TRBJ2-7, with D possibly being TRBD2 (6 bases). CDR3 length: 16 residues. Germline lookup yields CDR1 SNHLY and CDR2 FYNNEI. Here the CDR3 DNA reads TGTGCCAGCAGCGAAGGACGACCGAAGGGAGGCTACGAGCAGTACTTC. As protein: CASSEGRPKGGYEQYF. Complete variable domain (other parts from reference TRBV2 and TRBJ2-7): EPEVTQTPSHQVTQMGQEVILRCVPISNHLYFYWYRQILGQKVEFLVSFYNNEISEKSEIFDDQFSVERPDGSNFTLKIRSTKLEDSAMYFCASSEGRPKGGYEQYFGPGTRLTVT.

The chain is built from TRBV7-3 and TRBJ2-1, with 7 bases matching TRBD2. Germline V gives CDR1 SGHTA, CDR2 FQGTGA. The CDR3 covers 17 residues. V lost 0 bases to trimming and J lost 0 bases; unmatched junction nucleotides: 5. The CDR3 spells CASSLTRGGSSYNEQFF. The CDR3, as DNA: TGTGCCAGCAGCTTAACGCGGGGCGGGAGCTCCTACAATGAGCAGTTCTTC.

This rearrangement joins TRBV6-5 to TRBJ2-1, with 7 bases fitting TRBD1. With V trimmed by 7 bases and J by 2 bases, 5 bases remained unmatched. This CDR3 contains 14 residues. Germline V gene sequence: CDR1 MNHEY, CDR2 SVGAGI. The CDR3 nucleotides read TGTGCCAGCAAGCGGACAGGAGCCTACAATGAGCAGTTCTTC. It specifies CASKRTGAYNEQFF.

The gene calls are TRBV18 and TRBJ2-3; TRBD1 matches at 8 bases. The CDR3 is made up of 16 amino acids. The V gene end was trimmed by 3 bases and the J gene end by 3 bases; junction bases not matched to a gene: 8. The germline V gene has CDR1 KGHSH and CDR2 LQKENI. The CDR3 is CASSPRRTGRTDTQYF. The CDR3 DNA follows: TGTGCCAGCTCACCCCGGAGGACAGGGAGGACAGATACGCAGTATTTT.

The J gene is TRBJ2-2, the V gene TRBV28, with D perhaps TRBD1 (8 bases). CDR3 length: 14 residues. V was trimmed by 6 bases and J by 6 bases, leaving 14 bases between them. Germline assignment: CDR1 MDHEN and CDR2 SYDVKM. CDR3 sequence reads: CASSRQGRAGELFF. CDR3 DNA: TGTGCCAGCAGCCGACAGGGGAGGGCCGGGGAGCTGTTTTTT.

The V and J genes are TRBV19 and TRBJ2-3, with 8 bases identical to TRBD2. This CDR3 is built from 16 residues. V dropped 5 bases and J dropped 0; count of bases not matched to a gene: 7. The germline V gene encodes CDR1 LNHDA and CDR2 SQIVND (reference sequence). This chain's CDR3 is CASSALGLASTDTQYF. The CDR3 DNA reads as TGTGCCAGTAGTGCCCTAGGACTAGCTAGCACAGATACGCAGTATTTT.

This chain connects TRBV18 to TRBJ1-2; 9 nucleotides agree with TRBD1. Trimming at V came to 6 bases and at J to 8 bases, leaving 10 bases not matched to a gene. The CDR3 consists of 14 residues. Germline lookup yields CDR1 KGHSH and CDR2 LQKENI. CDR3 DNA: TGTGCCAGCTCTTTTGGACAGGGGAGTACCGGCTACACCTTC. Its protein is CASSFGQGSTGYTF.

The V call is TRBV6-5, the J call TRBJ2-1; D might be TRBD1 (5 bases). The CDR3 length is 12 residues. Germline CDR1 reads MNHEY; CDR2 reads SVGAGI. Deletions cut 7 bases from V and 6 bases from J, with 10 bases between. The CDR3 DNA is TGTGCCAGCAAAGGGGCTTCCAATGAGCAGTTCTTC. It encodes CASKGASNEQFF.

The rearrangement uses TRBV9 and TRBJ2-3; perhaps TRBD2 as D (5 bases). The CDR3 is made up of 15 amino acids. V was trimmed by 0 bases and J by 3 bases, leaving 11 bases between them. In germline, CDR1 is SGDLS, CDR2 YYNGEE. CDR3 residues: CASSVDLGVTDTQYF. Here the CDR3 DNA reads TGTGCCAGCAGCGTAGACCTCGGGGTAACAGATACGCAGTATTTT.

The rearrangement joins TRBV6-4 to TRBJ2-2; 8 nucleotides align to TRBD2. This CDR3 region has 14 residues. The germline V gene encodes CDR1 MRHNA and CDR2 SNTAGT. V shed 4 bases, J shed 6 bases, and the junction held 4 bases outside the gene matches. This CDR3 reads CASSVLAGAGELFF. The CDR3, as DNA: TGTGCCAGCAGTGTGCTAGCGGGCGCCGGGGAGCTGTTTTTT.

For the CDR3, the DNA is TGTGCCAGCAGACCCGAACTAGCGGGAGCTGGGGAGACCCAGTACTTC. Protein sequence: CASRPELAGAGETQYF. The chain joins TRBV5-4 to TRBJ2-5; TRBD2 matches 11 bases. With V trimmed by 5 bases and J by 5 bases, 11 bases remained unmatched. Germline lookup yields CDR1 SGHNT and CDR2 YYREEE (reference sequence). The CDR3 runs 16 residues.